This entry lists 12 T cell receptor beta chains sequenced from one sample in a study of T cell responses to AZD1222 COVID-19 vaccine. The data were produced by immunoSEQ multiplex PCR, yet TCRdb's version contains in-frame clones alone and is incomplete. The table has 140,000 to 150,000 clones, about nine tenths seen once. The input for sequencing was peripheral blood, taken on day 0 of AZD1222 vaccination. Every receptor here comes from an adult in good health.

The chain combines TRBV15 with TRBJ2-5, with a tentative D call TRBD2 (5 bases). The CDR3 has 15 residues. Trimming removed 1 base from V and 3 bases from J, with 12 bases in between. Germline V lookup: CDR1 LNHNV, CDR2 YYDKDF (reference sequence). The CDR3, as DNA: TGTGCCACCAGCAGAGGTAGGACTCCGGAAGAGACCCAGTACTTC. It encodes CATSRGRTPEETQYF. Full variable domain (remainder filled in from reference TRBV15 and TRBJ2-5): DAMVIQNPRYQVTQFGKPVTLSCSQTLNHNVMYWYQQKSSQAPKLLFHYYDKDFNNEADTPDNFQSRRPNTSFCFLDIRSPGLGDTAMYLCATSRGRTPEETQYFGPGTRLLVL.

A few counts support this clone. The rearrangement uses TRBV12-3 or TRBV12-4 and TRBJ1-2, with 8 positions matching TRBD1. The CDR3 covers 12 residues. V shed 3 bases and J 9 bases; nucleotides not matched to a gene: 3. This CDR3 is CASSFGQGSYTF. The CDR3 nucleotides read TGTGCCAGCAGTTTCGGACAGGGAAGCTACACCTTC.

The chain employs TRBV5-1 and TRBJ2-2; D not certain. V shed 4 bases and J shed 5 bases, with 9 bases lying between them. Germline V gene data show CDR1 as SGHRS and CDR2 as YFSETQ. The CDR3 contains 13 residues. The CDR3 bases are TGCGCCAGCAGCCCTAGGGAAACCGGGGAGCTGTTTTTT. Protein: CASSPRETGELFF.

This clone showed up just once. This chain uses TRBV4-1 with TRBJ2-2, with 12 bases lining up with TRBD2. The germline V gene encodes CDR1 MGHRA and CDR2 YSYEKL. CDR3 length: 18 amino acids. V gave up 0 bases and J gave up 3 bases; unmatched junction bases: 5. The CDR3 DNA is TGCGCCAGCAGCCAAGATACTAGCGGGGGGCATCACACCGGGGAGCTGTTTTTT. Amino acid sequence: CASSQDTSGGHHTGELFF.

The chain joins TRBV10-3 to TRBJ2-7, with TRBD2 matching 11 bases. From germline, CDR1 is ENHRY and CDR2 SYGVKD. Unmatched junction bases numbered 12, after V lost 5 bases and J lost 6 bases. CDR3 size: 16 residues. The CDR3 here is CAISHSSTSGGSEQYF. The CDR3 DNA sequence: TGTGCCATCAGTCACTCCTCAACTAGCGGGGGAAGCGAGCAGTACTTC.

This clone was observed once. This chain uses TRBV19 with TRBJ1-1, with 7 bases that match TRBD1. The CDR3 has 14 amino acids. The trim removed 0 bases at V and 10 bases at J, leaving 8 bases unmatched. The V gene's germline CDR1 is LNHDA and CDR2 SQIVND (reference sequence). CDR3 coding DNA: TGTGCCAGTAGTATAGATGGAGGACGGACAGGAGCTTTCTTT. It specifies CASSIDGGRTGAFF. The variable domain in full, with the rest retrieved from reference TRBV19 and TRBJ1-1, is DGGITQSPKYLFRKEGQNVTLSCEQNLNHDAMYWYRQDPGQGLRLIYYSQIVNDFQKGDIAEGYSVSREKKESFPLTVTSAQKNPTAFYLCASSIDGGRTGAFFGQGTRLTVV.

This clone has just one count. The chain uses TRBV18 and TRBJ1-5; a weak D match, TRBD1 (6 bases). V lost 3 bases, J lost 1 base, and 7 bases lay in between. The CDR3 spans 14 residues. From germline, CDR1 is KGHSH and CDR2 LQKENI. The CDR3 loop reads CASSPGASNQPQHF. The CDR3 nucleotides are TGTGCCAGCTCACCGGGGGCGAGCAATCAGCCCCAGCATTTT.

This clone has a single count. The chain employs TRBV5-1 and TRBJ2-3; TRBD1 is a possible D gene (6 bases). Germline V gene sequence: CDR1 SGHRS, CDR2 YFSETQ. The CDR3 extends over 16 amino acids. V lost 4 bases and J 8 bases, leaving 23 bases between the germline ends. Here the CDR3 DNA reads TGCGCCAGCAGCCCAACGACAGGAGGATTAATGGGTACGCAGTATTTT. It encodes CASSPTTGGLMGTQYF.

CDR3 DNA: TGTGCCAGCAGCGCTCGGACAGAGAACACTGAAGCTTTCTTT. It codes for CASSARTENTEAFF. J is TRBJ1-1 and V is TRBV7-9, with a tentative D call TRBD1 (6 bases). The V end lost 5 bases, the J end lost 1 base, and 11 bases lay between the germline ends. Germline V gene sequence: CDR1 SEHNR, CDR2 FQNEAQ (reference sequence). The CDR3 consists of 14 residues.

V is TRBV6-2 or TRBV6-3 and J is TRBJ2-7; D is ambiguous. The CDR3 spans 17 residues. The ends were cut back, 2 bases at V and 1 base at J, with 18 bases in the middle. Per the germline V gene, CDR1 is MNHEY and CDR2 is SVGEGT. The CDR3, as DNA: TGTGCCAGCAGTTACGAGATGGGTGCTCCTCTTTCCTACGAGCAGTACTTC. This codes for CASSYEMGAPLSYEQYF.

The CDR3 protein is CASSPDRGPGELFF. DNA for the CDR3: TGTGCCAGCAGCCCTGACAGGGGGCCGGGGGAGCTGTTTTTT. The chain recombines TRBV3-1 (or the pseudogene TRBV3-2) with TRBJ2-2; 10 nucleotides line up with TRBD1. V lost 4 bases and J lost 8; bases outside the gene matches: 4. The CDR3 contains 14 residues. CDR1 is LGHDT and CDR2 is YNNKEL in the germline V gene (reference sequence).

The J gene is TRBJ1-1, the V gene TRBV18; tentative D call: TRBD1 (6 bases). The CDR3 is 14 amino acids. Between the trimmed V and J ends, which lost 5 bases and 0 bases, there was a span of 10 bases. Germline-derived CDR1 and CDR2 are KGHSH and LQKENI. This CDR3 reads CASSRGTVNTEAFF. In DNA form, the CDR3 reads TGTGCCAGCTCAAGGGGGACGGTGAACACTGAAGCTTTCTTT.